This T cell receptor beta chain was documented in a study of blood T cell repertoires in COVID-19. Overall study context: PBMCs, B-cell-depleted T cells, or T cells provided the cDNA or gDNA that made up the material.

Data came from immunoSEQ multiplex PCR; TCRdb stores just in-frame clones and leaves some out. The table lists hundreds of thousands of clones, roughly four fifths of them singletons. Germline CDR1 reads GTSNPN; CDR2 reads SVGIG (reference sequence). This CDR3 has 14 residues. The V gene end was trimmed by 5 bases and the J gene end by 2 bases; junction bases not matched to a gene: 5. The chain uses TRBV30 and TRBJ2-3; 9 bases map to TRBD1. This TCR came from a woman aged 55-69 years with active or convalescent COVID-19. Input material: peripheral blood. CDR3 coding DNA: TGTGCCTGGGGACAGGGGTTCTCCACAGATACGCAGTATTTT. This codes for CAWGQGFSTDTQYF. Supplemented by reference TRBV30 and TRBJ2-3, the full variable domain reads SQTIHQWPATLVQPVGSPLSLECTVEGTSNPNLYWYRQAAGRGLQLLFYSVGIGQISSEVPQNLSASRPQDRQFILSSKKLLLSDSGFYLCAWGQGFSTDTQYFGPGTRLTVL.